This T cell receptor beta chain was sequenced during a study of CD8 T cells in ankylosing spondylitis. The CDR3 totals 14 residues. V was trimmed by 6 bases and J by 6 bases, leaving 15 bases between them. MiXCR, run by TCRdb on the 5' RACE reads, gives a single entry per CDR3 protein. This sample yields about 100,000 distinct CDR3 sequences, of which around 24% are seen a single time; 9% to 15% belongs to the top ten. The receptor was derived from a male donor with ankylosing spondylitis. Sequencing input: synovial fluid, either unsorted or a sorted T cell fraction (not recorded which). This sequence joins TRBV12-3 or TRBV12-4 and TRBJ1-5; D gene uncertain. The chain's CDR3 is CASRGGSSGQPQHF. The CDR3 DNA is TGTGCCAGCAGGGGCGGTTCGTCGGGTCAGCCCCAGCATTTT.